The T cell receptor (beta chain) under discussion was sequenced for a study of T-cell reconstitution after alpha-beta-depleted transplantation in children. The CDR3 is 14 amino acids. V was pared by 2 bases and J by 8 bases, with 6 bases of the junction left unmatched. CDR1 and CDR2 (germline): SGHVS, FQNEAQ. This clonotype was seen repeatedly, ten times or more. Preparing the TCRbeta library involved the use of unique molecular identifiers. TCRdb reprocessed the PCR reads via MiXCR and lists one record per CDR3 protein. The sample yields 190,000 or so distinct CDR3 sequences, more than 12% seen once.

This chain joins TRBV7-8 and TRBJ2-1; 7 nucleotides line up with TRBD2. This TCR was sampled from a human donor who donated a stem cell graft to a child with acute lymphoblastic leukemia. The source material was PBMCs from the stem cell graft donor, sampled from the stem cell graft. CDR3 coding DNA: TGTGCCAGCAGCTTAAGCGGGATAAGGGATGAGCAGTTCTTC. This encodes CASSLSGIRDEQFF.